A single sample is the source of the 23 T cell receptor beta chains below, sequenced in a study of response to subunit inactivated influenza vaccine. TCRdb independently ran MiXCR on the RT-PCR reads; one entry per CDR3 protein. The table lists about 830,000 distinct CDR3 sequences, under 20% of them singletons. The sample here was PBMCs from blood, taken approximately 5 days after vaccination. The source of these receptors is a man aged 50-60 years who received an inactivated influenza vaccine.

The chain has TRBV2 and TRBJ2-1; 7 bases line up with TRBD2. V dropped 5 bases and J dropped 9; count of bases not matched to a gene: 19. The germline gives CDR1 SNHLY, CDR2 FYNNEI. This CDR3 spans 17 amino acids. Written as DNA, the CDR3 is TGTGCCAGCAGTAAACGGGGGAGGGGCCCGGCGGGGATTGAGCAGTTCTTC. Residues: CASSKRGRGPAGIEQFF.

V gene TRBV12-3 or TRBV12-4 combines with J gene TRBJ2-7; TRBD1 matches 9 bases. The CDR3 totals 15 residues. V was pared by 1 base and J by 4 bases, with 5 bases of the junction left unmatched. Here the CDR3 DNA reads TGTGCCAGCAGTTTAGAACAGGGGGCCTTATACGAGCAGTACTTC. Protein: CASSLEQGALYEQYF.

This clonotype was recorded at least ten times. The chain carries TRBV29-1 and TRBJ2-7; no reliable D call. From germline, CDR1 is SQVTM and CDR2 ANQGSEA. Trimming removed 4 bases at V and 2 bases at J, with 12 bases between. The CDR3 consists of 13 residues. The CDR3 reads CSVGTGSPYEQYF. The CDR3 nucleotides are TGCAGCGTTGGGACGGGCTCCCCCTACGAGCAGTACTTC.

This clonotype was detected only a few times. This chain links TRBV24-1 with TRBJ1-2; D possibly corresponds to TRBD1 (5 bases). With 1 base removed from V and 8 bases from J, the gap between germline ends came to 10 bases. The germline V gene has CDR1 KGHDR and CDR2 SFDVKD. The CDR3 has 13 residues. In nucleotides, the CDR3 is TGTGCCACCAGTGATTTTGAGGGGAAGGGCTACACCTTC. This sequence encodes CATSDFEGKGYTF.

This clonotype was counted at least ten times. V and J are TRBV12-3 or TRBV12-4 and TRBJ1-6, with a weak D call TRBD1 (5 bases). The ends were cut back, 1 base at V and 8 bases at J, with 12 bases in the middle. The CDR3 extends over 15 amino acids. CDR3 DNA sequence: TGTGCCAGCAGTTTAGGCCGGGGGTCGGATTCACCCCTCCACTTT. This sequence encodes CASSLGRGSDSPLHF.

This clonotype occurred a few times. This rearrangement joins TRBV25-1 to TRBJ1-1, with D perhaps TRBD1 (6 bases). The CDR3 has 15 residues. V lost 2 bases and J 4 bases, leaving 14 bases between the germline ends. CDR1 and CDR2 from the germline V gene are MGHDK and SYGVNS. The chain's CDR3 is CASSEPTGLGTEAFF. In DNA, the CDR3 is TGTGCCAGCAGTGAACCTACAGGGCTGGGCACTGAAGCTTTCTTT. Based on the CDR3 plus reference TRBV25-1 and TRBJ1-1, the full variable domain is EADIYQTPRYLVIGTGKKITLECSQTMGHDKMYWYQQDPGMELHLIHYSYGVNSTEKGDLSSESTVSRIRTEHFPLTLESARPSHTSQYLCASSEPTGLGTEAFFGQGTRLTVV.

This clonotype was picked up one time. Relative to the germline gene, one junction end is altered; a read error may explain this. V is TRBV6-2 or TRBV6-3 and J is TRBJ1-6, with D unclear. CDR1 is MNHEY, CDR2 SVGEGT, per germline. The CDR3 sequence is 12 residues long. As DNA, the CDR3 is TGTGTCAGCGGAACCACGTATTCACCCCTCCACTTT. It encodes CVSGTTYSPLHF.

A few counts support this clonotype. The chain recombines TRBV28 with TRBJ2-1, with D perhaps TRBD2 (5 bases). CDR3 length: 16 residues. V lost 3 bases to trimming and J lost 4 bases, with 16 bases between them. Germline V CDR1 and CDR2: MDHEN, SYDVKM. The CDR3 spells CASSLGLDGEYNEQFF. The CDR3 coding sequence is TGTGCCAGCAGTTTGGGCTTGGACGGGGAATACAATGAGCAGTTCTTC.

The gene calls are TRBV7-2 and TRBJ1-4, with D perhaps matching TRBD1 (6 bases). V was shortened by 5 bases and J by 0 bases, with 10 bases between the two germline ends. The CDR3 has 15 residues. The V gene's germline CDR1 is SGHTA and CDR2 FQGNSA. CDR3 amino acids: CASSKGGTTNEKLFF. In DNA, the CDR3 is TGTGCCAGCAGCAAGGGGGGGACAACTAATGAAAAACTGTTTTTT. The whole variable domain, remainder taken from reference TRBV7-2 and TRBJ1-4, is GAGVSQSPSNKVTEKGKDVELRCDPISGHTALYWYRQSLGQGLEFLIYFQGNSAPDKSGLPSDRFSAERTGGSVSTLTIQRTQQEDSAVYLCASSKGGTTNEKLFFGSGTQLSVL.

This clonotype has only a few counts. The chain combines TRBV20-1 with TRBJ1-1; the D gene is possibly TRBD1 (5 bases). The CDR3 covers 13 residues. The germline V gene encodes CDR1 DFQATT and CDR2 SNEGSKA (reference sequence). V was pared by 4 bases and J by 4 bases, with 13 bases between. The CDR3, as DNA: TGCAGTGCTATGGGCAGGGTGGTCACTGAAGCTTTCTTT. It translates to CSAMGRVVTEAFF.

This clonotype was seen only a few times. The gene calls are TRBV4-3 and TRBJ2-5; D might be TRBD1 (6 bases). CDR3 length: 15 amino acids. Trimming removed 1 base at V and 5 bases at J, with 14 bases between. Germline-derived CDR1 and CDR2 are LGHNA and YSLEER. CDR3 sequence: CASSQVGQGWETQYF. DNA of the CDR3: TGCGCCAGCAGCCAAGTGGGTCAGGGGTGGGAGACCCAGTACTTC.

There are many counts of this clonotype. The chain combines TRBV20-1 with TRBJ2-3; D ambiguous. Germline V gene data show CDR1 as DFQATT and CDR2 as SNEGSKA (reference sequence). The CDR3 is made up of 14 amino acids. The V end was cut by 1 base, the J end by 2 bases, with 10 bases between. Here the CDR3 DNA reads TGCAGTGCTAGAGGCCGATACGTCACAGATACGCAGTATTTT. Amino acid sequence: CSARGRYVTDTQYF.

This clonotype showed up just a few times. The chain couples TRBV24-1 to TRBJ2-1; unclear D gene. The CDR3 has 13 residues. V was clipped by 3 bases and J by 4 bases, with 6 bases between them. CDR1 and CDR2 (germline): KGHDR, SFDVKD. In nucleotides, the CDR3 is TGTGCCACCAGTGATCCCTTGTACAATGAGCAGTTCTTC. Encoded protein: CATSDPLYNEQFF.

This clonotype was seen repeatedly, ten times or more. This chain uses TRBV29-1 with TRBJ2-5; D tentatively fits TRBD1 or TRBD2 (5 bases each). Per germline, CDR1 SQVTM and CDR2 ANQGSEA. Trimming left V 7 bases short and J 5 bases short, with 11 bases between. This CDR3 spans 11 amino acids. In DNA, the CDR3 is TGCAGCGCGGGACGAGGGGAGACCCAGTACTTC. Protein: CSAGRGETQYF.

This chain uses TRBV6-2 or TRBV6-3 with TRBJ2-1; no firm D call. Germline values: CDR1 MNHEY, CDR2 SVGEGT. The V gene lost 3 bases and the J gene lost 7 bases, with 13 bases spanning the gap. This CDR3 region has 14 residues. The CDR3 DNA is TGTGCCAGCAGTTATTTGGAGCTCGGGAATGAGCAGTTCTTC. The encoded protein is CASSYLELGNEQFF.

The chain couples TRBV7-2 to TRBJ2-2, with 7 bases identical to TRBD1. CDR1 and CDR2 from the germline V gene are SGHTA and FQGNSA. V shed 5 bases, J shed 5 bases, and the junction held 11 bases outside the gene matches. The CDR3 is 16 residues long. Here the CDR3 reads CASSDYRQGETGELFF. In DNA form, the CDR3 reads TGTGCCAGCAGCGATTACCGACAGGGTGAAACCGGGGAGCTGTTTTTT.

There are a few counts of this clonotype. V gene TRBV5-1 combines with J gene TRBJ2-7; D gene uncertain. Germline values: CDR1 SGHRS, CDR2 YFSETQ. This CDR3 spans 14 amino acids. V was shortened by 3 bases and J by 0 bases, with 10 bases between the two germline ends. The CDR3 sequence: CASSWPTDSYEQYF. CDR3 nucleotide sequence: TGCGCCAGCAGCTGGCCCACAGACTCCTACGAGCAGTACTTC.

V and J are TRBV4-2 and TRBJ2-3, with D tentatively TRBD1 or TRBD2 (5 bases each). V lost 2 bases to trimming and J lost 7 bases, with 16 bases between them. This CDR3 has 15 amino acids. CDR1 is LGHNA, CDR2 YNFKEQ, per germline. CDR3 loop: CASSQRQQEANTQYF. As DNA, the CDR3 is TGTGCCAGCAGCCAAAGACAGCAGGAGGCGAATACGCAGTATTTT.

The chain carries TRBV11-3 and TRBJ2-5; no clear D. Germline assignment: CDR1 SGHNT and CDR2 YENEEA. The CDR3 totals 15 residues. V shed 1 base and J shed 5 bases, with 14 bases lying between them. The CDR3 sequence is CASSLGLTTLETQYF. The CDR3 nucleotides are TGTGCCAGCAGCTTAGGGCTGACAACTTTGGAGACCCAGTACTTC.

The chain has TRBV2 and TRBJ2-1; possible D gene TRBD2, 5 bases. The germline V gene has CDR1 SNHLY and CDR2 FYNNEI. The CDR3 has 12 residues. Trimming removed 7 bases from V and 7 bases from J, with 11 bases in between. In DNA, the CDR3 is TGTGCCAGCAAGGGAGACTATAATGAGCAGTTCTTC. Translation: CASKGDYNEQFF.

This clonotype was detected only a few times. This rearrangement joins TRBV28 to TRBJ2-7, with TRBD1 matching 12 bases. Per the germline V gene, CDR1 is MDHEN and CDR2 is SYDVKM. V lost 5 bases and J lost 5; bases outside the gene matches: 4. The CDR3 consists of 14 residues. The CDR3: CASSAGQGADEQYF. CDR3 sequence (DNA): TGTGCCAGCAGTGCGGGACAGGGGGCTGACGAGCAGTACTTC.

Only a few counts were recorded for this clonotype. The CDR3 DNA reads as TGCAGTGCTAGAGGTGCAAAAGAGACCCAGTACTTC. Protein product: CSARGAKETQYF. The rearrangement joins TRBV20-1 to TRBJ2-5; no firm D call. The germline V gene encodes CDR1 DFQATT and CDR2 SNEGSKA (reference sequence). V was cut by 1 base and J by 3 bases, with 6 bases left in between. The CDR3 is 12 residues long.

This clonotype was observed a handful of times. The CDR3 reads CASSRDLSSYNSPLHF. In DNA, the CDR3 is TGTGCCAGCAGTCGGGACTTGAGCTCCTATAATTCACCCCTCCACTTT. This sequence joins TRBV12-3 or TRBV12-4 and TRBJ1-6, with D tentatively TRBD1 (5 bases). The CDR3 sequence is 16 residues long. The germline V and J ends were trimmed by 5 bases and 0 bases, with 11 bases remaining between them.